This TCR beta chain was identified during a study of T cells in women clearing cervical HPV infection (dated by TCRdb to 2017 to 2018). Some background on the complete study: Cases were approximately 25 women with histologically confirmed HPV16-related CIN3 or worse, including 2 invasive cancers. The approximately 25 controls were women who cleared a single incident HPV16 infection within 12 months without developing precancer or cancer. Blood from cases was collected at the visit at which the lesion was first identified, whereas blood from controls was collected once infection was no longer detected. For cases, the median interval between lesion detection and blood sampling was over 130 days, with an interquartile range of roughly 85 to 200 days. HLA typing was available for only a few women, so HLA type could not be excluded as a confounder. The exploratory proof-of-principle case-control study was nested within the Guanacaste HPV Natural History Study in Costa Rica and compared TCR repertoires across cervical HPV16 outcomes. Cases were matched to controls by age within five years and by the year the sample was collected. A median age of 34 years was observed in cases versus around 40 in controls, and no significant differences in baseline characteristics were found. The parent cohort enrolled 10,049 women aged 18 or older in Guanacaste, Costa Rica, during about 1992 to 1995 and followed them for around 7 years. Five blinded duplicates per group were added as quality controls, giving about 60 samples: approximately 50 participants and 10 replicates.

Study-wide conclusions, independent of this receptor: The cross-sectional design could not show whether the associations came before the infection or were a result of it, and neither effector/memory subsets nor HPV-specific T cells were isolated. Because T-cell numbers per sample were unknown, differences in richness could reflect varying T-cell content rather than repertoire biology. Cases were distinguished from controls with an estimated AUC of approximately 0.83 by random forest classifiers combining richness and V gene abundances. Across sequencing depths, CIN3+ cases showed significantly higher TCR repertoire richness than controls, but evenness did not differ between the groups.

Using the immunoSEQ assay, multiplex PCR amplified TCR beta CDR3 regions from an average of about 1,200 ng of genomic DNA per sample. To correct primer bias, the assay used a complete synthetic TCR repertoire to set an amplification baseline. Amplicons were sequenced on the Illumina platform. As for the authors' bioinformatics: Sequences were error-corrected by clustering with frequency ratios and a modified nearest-neighbor algorithm, then analyzed in the immunoSEQ Analyzer with IMGT gene definitions. At each rarefaction depth, TCR richness and evenness were averaged across 20 rarefaction repeats, and samples with fewer sequences than that depth were excluded. Relative abundances of V, D and J genes were compared between groups using Wilcoxon rank sum tests, with FDR correction applied. Blinded duplicates gave an intraclass correlation of roughly 95% for TCR richness and an average of roughly 76% across under 75 gene segments. TCRdb took this table from immuneACCESS and kept in-frame rearrangements with V and J called. Such tables lack part of the clones; where checked against another copy, unresolved V genes explain under half of the gap, and the rest is unexplained. That table supplies the V and J calls and clone size; D and trimming were determined from the DNA. The table for this sample records 20,000 to 25,000 clones. The ten largest clones add up to approximately 6% of the sample.

A remark on this clone: Its binding antigen is unknown.

Every participant had a single incident cervical HPV16 infection, and women with prevalent HPV16 infections were excluded. Cervical HPV DNA was detected with MY09/MY11 PCR, and genotyping was done with dot-blot hybridization. Roughly 16 mL of heparinized blood were centrifuged, and the buffy coat was split into aliquots, frozen at -30 degrees C, and then kept at -80 degrees C. QIAGEN kits were used to extract genomic DNA from buffy coat specimens. Specimen: blood buffy coat. The sequence came from a woman aged 18-70 years with a cervical HPV16 infection that either progressed to CIN3+ or cleared (not recorded which).

The CDR3 protein: CASSLTTGTDTQYF. CDR3 bases read: TGTGCCAGCAGCCTCACAACCGGCACAGATACG. The receptor chain draws on TRBV5-4 and TRBJ2-3; the D gene cannot be named for sure. The CDR3 extends 3 residues past the end of the read, so its final part is completed from the germline J gene. Reading the germline V gene (reference sequence) gives CDR1 SGHNT and CDR2 YYREEE. V sheds 4 bases and J sheds 1 base, leaving 10 bases between their ends. Counted from cysteine to phenylalanine, this CDR3 has 14 amino acids. Of the CDR3's DNA, 33 bases were read; they are in frame from base 1.